The sequence of this T cell receptor (beta chain) was determined in a study of cytomegalovirus exposure and HLA in healthy donors. Regarding the study as a whole: Cytomegalovirus-associated TCR beta chains were listed, numbering roughly 150.

It was with 60 Vbeta and 13 Jbeta primers that the PCR ran. Clones were sequenced by immunoSEQ multiplex PCR, and TCRdb holds only the in-frame ones, with some missing. The sample contains 120,000 to 150,000 clones, roughly 80% of which appear only once. Turning to this clone: Its specificity is not known.

The CDR3 loop spans 15 amino acids. V shed 5 bases and J 1 base; nucleotides not matched to a gene: 8. Germline CDR1 SGHVS, CDR2 FNYEAQ. The TCR sequence derives from a man aged 35-49 years in good health and CMV-seronegative. The chain has TRBV7-6 and TRBJ2-7; 7 nucleotides match TRBD2. Input material: PBMCs. CDR3 region: CASSRGEVPSYEQYF. The CDR3 nucleotides are TGTGCCAGCAGCCGGGGGGAGGTCCCTTCCTACGAGCAGTACTTC. The full variable domain, completed using reference TRBV7-6 and TRBJ2-7, is GAGVSQSPRYKVTKRGQDVALRCDPISGHVSLYWYRQALGQGPEFLTYFNYEAQQDKSGLPNDRFSAERPEGSISTLTIQRTEQRDSAMYRCASSRGEVPSYEQYFGPGTRLTVT.